The 22 T cell receptor beta chains below come from one sample, sequenced in a study of cytomegalovirus exposure and HLA in healthy donors. A multiplex PCR was run with 60 Vbeta primers and 13 Jbeta primers. Produced via immunoSEQ multiplex PCR; TCRdb's table is partial and in-frame only. The table lists about 120,000 clones, 60% to 85% of them singletons, with around 3.7% in the top ten. Material: PBMCs. The source is a man aged 30-40 years in good health and CMV-seronegative.

The rearrangement uses TRBV6-5 and TRBJ1-5; TRBD1 aligns across 7 bases. The CDR3 is 14 amino acids. CDR1 and CDR2 (germline): MNHEY, SVGAGI. With V trimmed by 5 bases and J by 2 bases, 3 bases remained unmatched. DNA for the CDR3: TGTGCCAGCAGTCCCGACAGGGGCAATCAGCCCCAGCATTTT. Encoded protein: CASSPDRGNQPQHF.

The rearrangement links TRBV5-1 to TRBJ1-1; D is unclear. This CDR3 is built from 14 residues. V lost 0 bases and J 4 bases, leaving 10 bases between the germline ends. The germline CDR1 and CDR2 sequences are SGHRS and YFSETQ. The chain's CDR3 is CASSLAEVVTEAFF. The CDR3 coding sequence is TGCGCCAGCAGCTTGGCAGAAGTCGTCACTGAAGCTTTCTTT.

The chain has TRBV4-2 and TRBJ1-2; 7 bases align to TRBD1. This CDR3 is built from 14 residues. Germline lookup yields CDR1 LGHNA and CDR2 YNFKEQ. V shed 4 bases and J 10 bases; nucleotides not matched to a gene: 12. The CDR3 DNA sequence: TGTGCCAGCAGCCGTCAGGGCAGGGGGTGGATCTACACCTTC. Amino acid sequence: CASSRQGRGWIYTF.

The gene calls are TRBV29-1 and TRBJ1-2; TRBD1 might be the D (6 bases). Looked up from germline, CDR1 is SQVTM and CDR2 is ANQGSEA. With 6 bases removed from V and 3 bases from J, the gap between germline ends came to 14 bases. This CDR3 region has 13 residues. The CDR3 spells CSVEGQTYYGYTF. The CDR3 nucleotides are TGCAGCGTCGAGGGACAAACTTACTATGGCTACACCTTC.

The chain joins TRBV21-1 to TRBJ2-7; the table's D call TRBD1 went unverified against the DNA. TRBV21-1 is a known pseudogene. The CDR3 is made up of 15 amino acids. The CDR3 DNA is TGTGCCAGCAGCAAAGAGGGACAGGGAACCTACGAGCAGTACTTC. Protein sequence: CASSKEGQGTYEQYF.

The gene calls are TRBV6-5 and TRBJ2-1; a possible D gene is TRBD2 (6 bases). The germline V gene has CDR1 MNHEY and CDR2 SVGAGI. There are 13 residues in the CDR3. Trimming took off 5 bases at V and 6 bases at J, with 11 bases between the two ends. The CDR3: CASSMRRGNEQFF. The CDR3 DNA reads as TGTGCCAGCAGTATGCGGCGGGGCAATGAGCAGTTCTTC.

The chain has TRBV30 and TRBJ1-5, with D possibly TRBD1 on 6 matching bases. The CDR3 loop spans 15 amino acids. Germline V CDR1 and CDR2: GTSNPN, SVGIG (reference sequence). Trimming cost V 0 bases and J 1 base, with 10 bases left between them. The CDR3 here is CAWSVRTASNQPQHF. CDR3 coding DNA: TGTGCCTGGAGTGTCCGGACAGCGAGCAATCAGCCCCAGCATTTT. The variable domain in full, completed from reference TRBV30 and TRBJ1-5, reads SQTIHQWPATLVQPVGSPLSLECTVEGTSNPNLYWYRQAAGRGLQLLFYSVGIGQISSEVPQNLSASRPQDRQFILSSKKLLLSDSGFYLCAWSVRTASNQPQHFGDGTRLSIL.

The chain is built from TRBV5-1 and TRBJ2-1; no clear D gene. V was cut by 0 bases and J by 0 bases, with 10 bases left in between. Germline values: CDR1 SGHRS, CDR2 YFSETQ. The CDR3 contains 16 residues. CDR3 sequence (DNA): TGCGCCAGCAGCTTGGCCCAGGCCGGCTCCTACAATGAGCAGTTCTTC. Translated: CASSLAQAGSYNEQFF.

This clone was detected once. This chain connects TRBV5-1 to TRBJ2-6; TRBD1 aligns across 9 bases. The CDR3 loop spans 18 amino acids. The junction had 8 bases not matched to a gene; V was cut back by 2 bases and J by 2 bases. Germline V CDR1 and CDR2: SGHRS, YFSETQ. For the CDR3, the DNA is TGCGCCAGCAGCTTACCGGGACAGGGCCTCACTGGGGCCAACGTCCTGACTTTC. Translation gives CASSLPGQGLTGANVLTF.

The rearrangement links TRBV5-4 to TRBJ2-3, with 13 nucleotides matching TRBD2. Germline V CDR1 and CDR2: SGHNT, YYREEE (reference sequence). V shed 4 bases and J 2 bases; nucleotides not matched to a gene: 4. CDR3 length: 16 residues. The CDR3 DNA sequence: TGTGCCAGCAGCGTAGGGACTAGCGGGGCCACAGATACGCAGTATTTT. Protein product: CASSVGTSGATDTQYF.

The chain recombines TRBV19 with TRBJ2-5, with 9 bases identical to TRBD1. The DNA end favors TRBJ2-7, so the J call may be wrong. The germline V gene encodes CDR1 LNHDA and CDR2 SQIVND (reference sequence). The CDR3 is 14 residues long. The CDR3 reads CASSEQGAGYEQYF. The CDR3 coding sequence is TGTGCCAGTAGCGAACAGGGGGCAGGGTACGAGCAGTACTTC.

The rearrangement uses TRBV28 and TRBJ1-1; 8 nucleotides match TRBD1. Per the germline V gene, CDR1 is MDHEN and CDR2 is SYDVKM. The junction had 9 bases not matched to a gene; V was cut back by 6 bases and J by 0 bases. This CDR3 contains 16 residues. The CDR3 DNA reads TGTGCCAGCAGCCACCGACAGGGGAGATTGAACACTGAAGCTTTCTTT. Its protein is CASSHRQGRLNTEAFF.

Comments on this clone: Other DNA variants within this sample encode the same CDR3. The chain combines TRBV7-8 with TRBJ1-2; possible D gene TRBD1, 6 bases. V lost 0 bases and J lost 2, with 7 bases in between. The CDR3 loop spans 14 amino acids. Germline V gene lookup returns CDR1 SGHVS and CDR2 FQNEAQ. The CDR3 region has the DNA TGTGCCAGCAGCTTAGCAGGACAGAACTATGGCTACACCTTC. Its translation: CASSLAGQNYGYTF.

On this clone: Other DNA variants within this sample encode the same CDR3. This chain links TRBV6-1 with TRBJ1-4; 8 nucleotides align to TRBD1. CDR1 is MNHNS, CDR2 SASEGT, per germline. V was clipped by 4 bases and J by 7 bases; unmatched bases: 8. The CDR3 consists of 15 residues. The CDR3 region has the DNA TGTGCCAGCAGTGGACCAACAGGGGGAGGTGAAAAACTGTTTTTT. Translating it yields CASSGPTGGGEKLFF.

This chain links TRBV7-9 with TRBJ1-2; possibly TRBD1 for D (5 bases). CDR1 is SEHNR, CDR2 FQNEAQ, per germline (reference sequence). V was pared by 5 bases and J by 9 bases, with 10 bases between. This CDR3 comprises 11 residues. CDR3 coding DNA: TGTGCCAGCAGCGCGACAGAAAGCTACACCTTC. Amino acids: CASSATESYTF. The variable domain in full, with the rest retrieved from reference TRBV7-9 and TRBJ1-2, is DTGVSQNPRHKITKRGQNVTFRCDPISEHNRLYWYRQTLGQGPEFLTYFQNEAQLEKSRLLSDRFSAERPKGSFSTLEIQRTEQGDSAMYLCASSATESYTFGSGTRLTVV.

This sequence joins TRBV19 and TRBJ1-5, with 8 bases matching TRBD1. Germline CDR1 reads LNHDA; CDR2 reads SQIVND (reference sequence). The CDR3 runs 16 residues. After removal of 3 bases from V and 4 bases from J, the junction contained 8 bases not matched to a gene. Written as DNA, the CDR3 is TGTGCCAGTAGTATGGTAAGGACAGGGAAGAATCAGCCCCAGCATTTT. It codes for CASSMVRTGKNQPQHF.

The gene calls are TRBV21-1 and TRBJ2-1; the table's D gene call, TRBD2, was not cross checked with the DNA. TRBV21-1 is recorded as a pseudogene. This CDR3 has 15 amino acids. The CDR3 protein is CASSKERGRIDEQFF. CDR3 in DNA: TGTGCCAGCAGCAAAGAGCGGGGCCGTATCGATGAGCAGTTCTTC.

This chain uses TRBV9 with TRBJ2-1; 8 bases align to TRBD2. Germline-derived CDR1 and CDR2 are SGDLS and YYNGEE. This CDR3 comprises 17 residues. V shed 2 bases and J 0 bases; nucleotides not matched to a gene: 7. CDR3 sequence reads: CASSVSSGTSSYNEQFF. As DNA, the CDR3 is TGTGCCAGCAGCGTGAGTAGCGGGACTAGCTCCTACAATGAGCAGTTCTTC.

Only a few counts were recorded for this clone. The chain links TRBV30 to TRBJ2-3; 9 bases match TRBD2. With V trimmed by 0 bases and J by 1 base, 5 bases remained unmatched. CDR3 length equals 16 residues. Germline V gives CDR1 GTSNPN, CDR2 SVGIG (reference sequence). Here the CDR3 reads CAWSVGAGGGTDTQYF. CDR3 DNA sequence: TGTGCCTGGAGTGTAGGAGCGGGAGGAGGCACAGATACGCAGTATTTT.

This clone was found a few times. The chain is built from TRBV11-3 and TRBJ2-3; D remains ambiguous. Trimming cost V 5 bases and J 4 bases, with 16 bases left between them. The CDR3 contains 15 residues. Germline values: CDR1 SGHNT, CDR2 YENEEA. CDR3 DNA sequence: TGTGCCAGCAGCCTAAGCGCGACCGTGGCAGATACGCAGTATTTT. This translates into CASSLSATVADTQYF.

CDR3 in amino acids: CAISASPPAGEQYF. CDR3 nucleotide sequence: TGTGCCATCAGTGCCAGCCCTCCGGCGGGGGAGCAGTACTTC. This chain connects TRBV10-3 to TRBJ2-7; D is perhaps TRBD2 (6 bases). V lost 4 bases and J 7 bases, leaving 17 bases between the germline ends. CDR1 is ENHRY, CDR2 SYGVKD, per germline. This CDR3 is built from 14 residues.

The chain joins TRBV7-8 to TRBJ2-3; TRBD1 matches 8 bases. The V gene's germline CDR1 is SGHVS and CDR2 FQNEAQ. The CDR3 extends over 14 amino acids. V was clipped by 5 bases and J by 3 bases; unmatched bases: 4. CDR3 sequence reads: CASSRTGITDTQYF. For the CDR3, the DNA is TGTGCCAGCAGCAGGACAGGGATTACAGATACGCAGTATTTT.